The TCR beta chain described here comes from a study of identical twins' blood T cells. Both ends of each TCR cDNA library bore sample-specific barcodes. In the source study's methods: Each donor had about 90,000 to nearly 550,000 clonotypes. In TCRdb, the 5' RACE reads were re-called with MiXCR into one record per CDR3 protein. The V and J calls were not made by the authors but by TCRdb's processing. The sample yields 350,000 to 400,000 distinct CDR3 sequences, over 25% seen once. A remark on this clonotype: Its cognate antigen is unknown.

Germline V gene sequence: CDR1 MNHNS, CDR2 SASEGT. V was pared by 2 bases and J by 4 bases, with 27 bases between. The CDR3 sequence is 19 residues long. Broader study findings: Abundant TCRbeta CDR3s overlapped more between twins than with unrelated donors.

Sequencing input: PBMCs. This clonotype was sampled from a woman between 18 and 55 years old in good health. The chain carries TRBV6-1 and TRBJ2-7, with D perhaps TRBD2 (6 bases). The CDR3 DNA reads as TGTGCCAGCAGTGAATTAATCGAAATGGACGGGAGAGTCTGGTACGAGCAGTACTTC. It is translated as CASSELIEMDGRVWYEQYF.